This entry lists 11 T cell receptor beta chains sequenced from one sample in a study of blood T cell repertoires in COVID-19. This table comes from immunoSEQ multiplex PCR, and its TCRdb copy is limited to in-frame clones, with some not included. Of tens of thousands of clones listed, 88% are singletons. The sequenced material came from peripheral blood. The origin of the receptors is a woman of 80 years or more with active or convalescent COVID-19.

The chain links TRBV5-1 to TRBJ1-1, with 8 bases aligning to TRBD1. CDR3 length equals 14 residues. Trimming cost V 5 bases and J 4 bases; bases outside gene matches: 7. CDR1 is SGHRS, CDR2 YFSETQ, per germline. The CDR3 DNA reads TGCGCCAGCAGGAAACAGGGGGGGCTCACTGAAGCTTTCTTT. Encoded protein: CASRKQGGLTEAFF.

The V call is TRBV11-3, the J call TRBJ2-1, with D tentatively TRBD2 (7 bases). The CDR3 contains 17 residues. Germline loops: CDR1 SGHNT, CDR2 YENEEA. The V end lost 5 bases, the J end lost 3 bases, and 20 bases lay between the germline ends. The CDR3 reads CASSPRGPSGNYNEQFF. CDR3 nucleotides: TGTGCCAGCAGCCCCAGGGGTCCTAGCGGCAACTACAATGAGCAGTTCTTC. The whole variable domain, filled in from reference TRBV11-3 and TRBJ2-1, reads EAGVVQSPRYKIIEKKQPVAFWCNPISGHNTLYWYLQNLGQGPELLIRYENEEAVDDSQLPKDRFSAERLKGVDSTLKIQPAELGDSAVYLCASSPRGPSGNYNEQFFGPGTRLTVL.

This rearrangement joins TRBV5-1 to TRBJ2-5; 8 nucleotides align to TRBD1. J gave up 1 base and V 0 bases, and 5 bases lay outside the gene matches. Germline loops: CDR1 SGHRS, CDR2 YFSETQ. The CDR3 has 16 residues. The CDR3 sequence is CASSLGQGTAQETQYF. The CDR3 nucleotides are TGCGCCAGCAGCTTGGGACAGGGGACAGCCCAAGAGACCCAGTACTTC.

The rearrangement links TRBV19 to TRBJ1-2, with D uncertain. The ends were cut back, 0 bases at V and 8 bases at J, with 16 bases in the middle. The CDR3 has 15 residues. From germline, CDR1 is LNHDA and CDR2 SQIVND (reference sequence). The CDR3 DNA reads TGTGCCAGTAGTATAGAACTGCGGCCCGCGGGAGGCTACACCTTC. It encodes CASSIELRPAGGYTF. The full variable domain, rest sourced from reference TRBV19 and TRBJ1-2, is DGGITQSPKYLFRKEGQNVTLSCEQNLNHDAMYWYRQDPGQGLRLIYYSQIVNDFQKGDIAEGYSVSREKKESFPLTVTSAQKNPTAFYLCASSIELRPAGGYTFGSGTRLTVV.

The V and J genes are TRBV24-1 and TRBJ2-5, with a weak D call TRBD2 (6 bases). The CDR3 consists of 15 residues. Deletions cut 3 bases from V and 2 bases from J, with 12 bases between. The germline V gene encodes CDR1 KGHDR and CDR2 SFDVKD. The CDR3 is CATSDRRAGQETQYF. In nucleotides, the CDR3 is TGTGCCACCAGTGATCGTCGGGCGGGGCAAGAGACCCAGTACTTC.

The chain links TRBV5-6 to TRBJ1-2; 7 bases fit TRBD1. CDR1 is SGHDT, CDR2 YYEEEE, per germline. The CDR3 totals 18 residues. Trimming at V came to 0 bases and at J to 2 bases, leaving 13 bases not matched to a gene. Here the CDR3 DNA reads TGTGCCAGCAGCTTGGCATCCGGCAGGGGGAAGGGAAACTATGGCTACACCTTC. This gives the protein CASSLASGRGKGNYGYTF.

The chain employs TRBV7-2 and TRBJ1-1; D is undetermined. The CDR3 has 15 residues. The V and J ends lost 5 bases and 6 bases respectively, with 19 bases between them. Germline V gene lookup returns CDR1 SGHTA and CDR2 FQGNSA. The CDR3 bases are TGTGCCAGCAGCCCGAGAATGGAGGTTAACTCTGAAGCTTTCTTT. Its protein product is CASSPRMEVNSEAFF.

In its sample, this clone was seen a few times. J is TRBJ1-5 and V is TRBV6-5, with D possibly matching TRBD1 (5 bases). The CDR3 spans 15 residues. Germline CDR1 MNHEY, CDR2 SVGAGI. Trimming pared 2 bases from V and 2 bases from J, leaving 10 bases between. This CDR3 is CASSYGRGGNQPQHF. CDR3 sequence (DNA): TGTGCCAGCAGTTACGGGCGGGGCGGCAATCAGCCCCAGCATTTT.

The genes are TRBV7-9 and TRBJ2-7, with D unresolved. The CDR3 totals 15 residues. V lost 4 bases and J 2 bases, leaving 15 bases between the germline ends. Germline CDR1 reads SEHNR; CDR2 reads FQNEAQ (reference sequence). CDR3 coding DNA: TGTGCCAGCAGCTCCTCCCGGCAGGTTACCTACGAGCAGTACTTC. Translated, it gives CASSSSRQVTYEQYF.

The gene calls are TRBV7-9 and TRBJ1-1, with unresolved D. Germline assignment: CDR1 SEHNR and CDR2 FQNEAQ (reference sequence). This CDR3 has 13 amino acids. Trimming stripped 2 bases from V and 8 bases from J, with 12 bases between. Here the CDR3 DNA reads TGTGCCAGCAGCTTATCCGCATCGGGAGAAGCTTTCTTT. Its translation is CASSLSASGEAFF.

The chain combines TRBV9 with TRBJ1-1; D possibly corresponds to TRBD1 (5 bases). Germline V CDR1 and CDR2: SGDLS, YYNGEE. Trimming removed 2 bases from V and 6 bases from J, with 14 bases in between. There are 14 residues in the CDR3. The chain's CDR3 is CASSVHGGVSEAFF. The CDR3 DNA sequence: TGTGCCAGCAGCGTCCACGGGGGAGTGTCTGAAGCTTTCTTT.